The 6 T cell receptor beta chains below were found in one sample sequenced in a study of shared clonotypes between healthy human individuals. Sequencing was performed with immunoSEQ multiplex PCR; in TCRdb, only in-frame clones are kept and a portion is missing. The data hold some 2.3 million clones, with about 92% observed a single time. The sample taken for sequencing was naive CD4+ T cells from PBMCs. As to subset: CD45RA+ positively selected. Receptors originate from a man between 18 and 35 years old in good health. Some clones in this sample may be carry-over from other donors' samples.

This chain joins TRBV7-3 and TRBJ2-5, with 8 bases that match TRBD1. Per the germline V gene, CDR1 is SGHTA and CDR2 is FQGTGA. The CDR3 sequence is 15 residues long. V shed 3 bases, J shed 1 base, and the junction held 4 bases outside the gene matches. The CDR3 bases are TGTGCCAGCAGCTTTGGACAGGGCCCCCAAGAGACCCAGTACTTC. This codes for CASSFGQGPQETQYF.

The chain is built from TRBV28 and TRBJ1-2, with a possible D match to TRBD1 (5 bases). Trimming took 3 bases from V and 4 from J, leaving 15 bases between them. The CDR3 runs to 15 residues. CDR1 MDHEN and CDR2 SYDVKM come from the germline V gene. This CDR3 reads CASSLSRQLLYGYTF. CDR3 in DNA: TGTGCCAGCAGTTTGTCAAGACAGCTACTCTATGGCTACACCTTC.

The chain's CDR3 is CASSQPLHNSGGYSYEQYF. For the CDR3, the DNA is TGTGCCAGCAGTCAACCCCTGCACAACAGCGGGGGTTACTCCTACGAGCAGTACTTC. The rearrangement links TRBV4-2 to TRBJ2-7, with 8 bases that match TRBD2. V was clipped by 6 bases and J by 0 bases; unmatched bases: 19. The CDR3 runs to 19 residues. CDR1 and CDR2 from the germline V gene are LGHNA and YNFKEQ.

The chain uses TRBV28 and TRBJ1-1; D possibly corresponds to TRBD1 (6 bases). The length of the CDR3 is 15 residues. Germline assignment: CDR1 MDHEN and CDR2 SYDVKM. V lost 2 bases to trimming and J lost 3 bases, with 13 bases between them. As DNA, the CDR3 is TGTGCCAGCAGTTTACAACAGGGTTTGTACACTGAAGCTTTCTTT. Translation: CASSLQQGLYTEAFF.

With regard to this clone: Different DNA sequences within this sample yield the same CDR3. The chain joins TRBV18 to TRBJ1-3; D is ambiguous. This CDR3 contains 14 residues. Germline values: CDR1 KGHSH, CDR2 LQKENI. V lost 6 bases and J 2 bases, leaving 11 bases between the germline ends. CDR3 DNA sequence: TGTGCCAGCTCCCCCCCCGGGACTGGAAACACCATATATTTT. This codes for CASSPPGTGNTIYF.

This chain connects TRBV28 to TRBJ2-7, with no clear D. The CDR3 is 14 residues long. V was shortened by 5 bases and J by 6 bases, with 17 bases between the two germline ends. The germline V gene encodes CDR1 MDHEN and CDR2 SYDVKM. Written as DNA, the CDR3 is TGTGCCAGCAGTCCCCGACGGGCCACCGCCGAGCAGTACTTC. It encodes CASSPRRATAEQYF.